The T cell receptor (beta chain) under discussion was sequenced for a study of response to subunit inactivated influenza vaccine. Whole-study findings and limits: Authors suggested seasonal influenza vaccinations each recruit few new T cells.

This clonotype was seen many times. Its antigen is not known. TCRdb reprocessed the RT-PCR reads via MiXCR and lists one record per CDR3 protein. The sample contains some 500,000 distinct CDR3 sequences, about 25% of which appear only once. This clonotype was sampled from a man aged 45-65 years who received an inactivated influenza vaccine. The material was CD4+ T cells sorted from PBMCs, obtained 4 to 6 days after vaccination.

This CDR3 is CASSRSRDPYNEQFF. The CDR3 DNA sequence: TGCGCCAGCAGCAGGAGCAGGGACCCCTACAATGAGCAGTTCTTC. The chain recombines TRBV4-3 with TRBJ2-1; D possibly uses TRBD1 or TRBD2 (5 bases each). The V gene's germline CDR1 is LGHNA and CDR2 YSLEER. With 5 bases removed from V and 2 bases from J, the gap between germline ends came to 13 bases. This CDR3 spans 15 amino acids.